This T cell receptor beta chain came from a study of cytomegalovirus exposure and HLA in healthy donors. V lost 8 bases to trimming and J lost 6 bases, with 17 bases between them. The CDR3 runs to 14 residues. Germline CDR1 LNHDA, CDR2 SQIVND (reference sequence). This clone appeared a few times. The PCR contained 60 Vbeta and 13 Jbeta primers. Profiling relied on immunoSEQ multiplex PCR, and the TCRdb table lists in-frame clones only, not all of them. The data hold roughly 120,000 clones, with around 70% observed a single time. The specimen was PBMCs. The chain joins TRBV19 to TRBJ2-1; D call uncertain. The TCR originated in a woman between 40 and 55 years old in good health and CMV-seropositive. The CDR3 here is CASDSGPLANEQFF. The DNA for the CDR3 is TGTGCCAGTGATTCTGGTCCTTTAGCCAATGAGCAGTTCTTC.